Listed below are T cell receptor beta chains from one sample, sequenced in a study of cytomegalovirus exposure and HLA in healthy donors. The data were produced by immunoSEQ multiplex PCR, yet TCRdb's version contains in-frame clones alone and is incomplete. Here the sample spans roughly 150,000 clones, 70% being singletons. Sequencing was carried out using PBMCs. These receptors were obtained from an older woman in good health and CMV-seropositive. The conserved cysteine and the conserved F or W are not part of the CDR3 here. The size entry is marked missing in some rows and otherwise reads once, few, many or a size class.

size: few
J: TRBJ2-5
length: 15
V: TRBV9
CDR3: ASSATSTGSRGETQY

size: .
J: TRBJ2-2
length: 11
V: TRBV15
CDR3: ATSRDQTGELF

size: .
J: TRBJ2-1
length: 17
V: TRBV11-1
CDR3: ASSLVTGRATLGYNEQF

size: .
J: TRBJ2-3
length: 11
V: TRBV7-6
CDR3: ASSAPGGYTQY

size: .
J: TRBJ1-1
length: 12
V: TRBV30
CDR3: AWKFGGGGTEAF

size: .
J: TRBJ2-5
length: 14
V: TRBV28
CDR3: ASSPTGGKGVETQY

size: .
J: TRBJ2-7
length: 11
V: TRBV30
CDR3: AWTNLPGSEWY

size: .
J: TRBJ2-7
length: 11
V: TRBV7-7
CDR3: ASSLDGNGEQY

size: .
J: TRBJ1-3
length: 13
V: TRBV9
CDR3: ASSPQGAGGNTIY

size: once
J: TRBJ2-3
length: 14
V: TRBV9
CDR3: ASSVGLAQLTDTQY

size: .
J: TRBJ2-2
length: 16
V: TRBV7-6
CDR3: ASSLGLAGGPNTGELF

size: .
J: TRBJ1-4
length: 12
V: TRBV5-1
CDR3: ASSMGAENEKLF

size: few
J: TRBJ2-1
length: 12
V: TRBV5-1
CDR3: ASSLAGLGNEQF

size: .
J: TRBJ2-1
length: 13
V: TRBV28
CDR3: ASRGRARGLNEQF